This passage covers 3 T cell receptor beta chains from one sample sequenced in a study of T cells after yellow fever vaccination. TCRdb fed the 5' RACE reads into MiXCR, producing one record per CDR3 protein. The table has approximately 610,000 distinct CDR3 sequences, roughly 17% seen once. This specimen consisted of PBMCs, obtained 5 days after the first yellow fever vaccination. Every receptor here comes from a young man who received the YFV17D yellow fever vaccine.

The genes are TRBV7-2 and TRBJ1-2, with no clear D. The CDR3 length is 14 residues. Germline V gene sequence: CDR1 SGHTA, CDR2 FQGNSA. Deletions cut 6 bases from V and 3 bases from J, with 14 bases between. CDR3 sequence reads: CASSLHRIYYGYTF. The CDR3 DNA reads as TGTGCCAGCAGTTTACACCGAATTTACTATGGCTACACCTTC.

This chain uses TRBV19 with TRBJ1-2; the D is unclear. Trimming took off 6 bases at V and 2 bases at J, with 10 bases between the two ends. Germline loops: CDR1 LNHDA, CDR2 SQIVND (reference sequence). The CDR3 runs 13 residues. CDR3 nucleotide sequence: TGTGCCAGTAGATGGGGAATAAACTATGGCTACACCTTC. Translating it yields CASRWGINYGYTF.

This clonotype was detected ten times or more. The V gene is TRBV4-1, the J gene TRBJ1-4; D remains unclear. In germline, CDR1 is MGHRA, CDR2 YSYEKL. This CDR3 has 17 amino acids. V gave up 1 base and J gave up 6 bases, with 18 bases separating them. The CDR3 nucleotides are TGCGCCAGCAGCCAAGGTTCCTTCGTAGTTAAGGATGAAAAACTGTTTTTT. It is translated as CASSQGSFVVKDEKLFF.